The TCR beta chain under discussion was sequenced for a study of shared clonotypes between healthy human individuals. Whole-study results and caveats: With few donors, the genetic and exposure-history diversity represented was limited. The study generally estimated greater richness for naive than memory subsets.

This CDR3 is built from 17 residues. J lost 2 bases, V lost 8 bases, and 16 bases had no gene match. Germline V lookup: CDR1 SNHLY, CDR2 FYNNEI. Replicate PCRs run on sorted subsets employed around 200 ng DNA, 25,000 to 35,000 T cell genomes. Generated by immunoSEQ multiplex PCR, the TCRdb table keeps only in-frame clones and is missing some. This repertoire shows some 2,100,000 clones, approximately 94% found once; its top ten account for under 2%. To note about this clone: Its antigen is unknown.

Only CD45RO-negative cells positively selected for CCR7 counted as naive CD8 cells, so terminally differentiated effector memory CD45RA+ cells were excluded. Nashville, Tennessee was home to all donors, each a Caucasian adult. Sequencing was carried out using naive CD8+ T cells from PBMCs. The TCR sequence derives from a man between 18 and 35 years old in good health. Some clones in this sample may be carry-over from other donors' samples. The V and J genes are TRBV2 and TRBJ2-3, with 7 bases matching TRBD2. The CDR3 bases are TGTGCCAGCGGCGTAGCGGAGCGGGGACTTAACACAGATACGCAGTATTTT. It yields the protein CASGVAERGLNTDTQYF.